These 23 T cell receptor beta chains share one sample of origin, sequenced in a study of blood T cells in healthy people across ages. Through a sample-barcoded 5' primer and a J-beta primer mix, a second PCR was run for roughly 6 to 11 cycles. Each CDR3 protein is one row after TCRdb ran MiXCR on the 5' RACE reads. This sample has 1,500,000 or so distinct CDR3 sequences, with less than 45% found just once. Sequenced sample: blood. Receptors originate from a woman between 18 and 30 years old in good health.

This rearrangement joins TRBV18 to TRBJ2-7; D uncertain. CDR1 KGHSH and CDR2 LQKENI come from the germline V gene. The CDR3 runs 15 residues. Trimming left V 2 bases short and J 1 base short, with 12 bases between. CDR3 sequence: CASSPALGSSYEQYF. For the CDR3, the DNA is TGTGCCAGCTCACCAGCGCTGGGAAGTTCCTACGAGCAGTACTTC.

The J gene is TRBJ1-2, the V gene TRBV5-6; D is perhaps TRBD1 (6 bases). V lost 5 bases and J lost 5, with 16 bases in between. CDR1 SGHDT and CDR2 YYEEEE come from the germline V gene. This CDR3 region has 14 residues. The CDR3 loop is CASRPGGQLYGYTF. Here the CDR3 DNA reads TGTGCCAGCAGACCTGGAGGACAGTTGTATGGCTACACCTTC. The variable domain in full, with the rest retrieved from reference TRBV5-6 and TRBJ1-2, is DAGVTQSPTHLIKTRGQQVTLRCSPKSGHDTVSWYQQALGQGPQFIFQYYEEEERQRGNFPDRFSGHQFPNYSSELNVNALLLGDSALYLCASRPGGQLYGYTFGSGTRLTVV.

The J gene is TRBJ2-4, the V gene TRBV6-2 or TRBV6-3; 8 positions match TRBD1. The V and J ends lost 0 bases and 10 bases, in that order; junction bases with no gene match: 20. This CDR3 spans 19 amino acids. CDR1 and CDR2 (germline): MNHEY, SVGEGT. CDR3 bases: TGTGCCAGCAGTTACTCCCCGGGACAGGCTTTGCAAGATAAGGCAATTCAGTACTTC. Protein: CASSYSPGQALQDKAIQYF.

This sequence joins TRBV20-1 and TRBJ2-5; 8 bases match TRBD1. CDR1 and CDR2 from the germline V gene are DFQATT and SNEGSKA (reference sequence). The J segment lost 5 bases and the V segment lost 5 bases, leaving 4 bases of the junction unmatched. This CDR3 comprises 12 residues. CDR3 in amino acids: CSADTGGETQYF. The CDR3 nucleotides are TGCAGTGCTGATACAGGGGGGGAGACCCAGTACTTC.

This clonotype was seen repeatedly, ten times or more. CDR3 protein: CASSLDRLATNEKLFF. The CDR3 DNA follows: TGTGCCAGCAGCTTAGACAGGCTAGCAACTAATGAAAAACTGTTTTTT. This chain uses TRBV7-6 with TRBJ1-4; tentative D call: TRBD1 (5 bases). Trimming took 1 base from V and 0 from J, leaving 9 bases between them. The germline V gene encodes CDR1 SGHVS and CDR2 FNYEAQ. The CDR3 spans 16 residues.

On this clonotype: Likely a read error: the CDR3 ends without its conserved phenylalanine or tryptophan. The V gene is TRBV20-1, the J gene TRBJ2-1; TRBD2 agrees at 8 bases. The CDR3 contains 15 residues. CDR1 and CDR2 from the germline V gene are DFQATT and SNEGSKA (reference sequence). Trimming cost V 3 bases and J 5 bases; bases outside gene matches: 9. The CDR3 is CSARGRTSWDNEQFI. The CDR3 DNA sequence: TGCAGTGCTAGGGGAAGGACTAGCTGGGACAATGAGCAGTTCATC.

This clonotype was seen a few times. This chain connects TRBV20-1 to TRBJ2-4; no clear D gene. Per germline, CDR1 DFQATT and CDR2 SNEGSKA (reference sequence). With 5 bases removed from V and 0 bases from J, the gap between germline ends came to 11 bases. The CDR3 sequence is 14 residues long. CDR3: CSASRAVAKNIQYF. In DNA, the CDR3 is TGCAGTGCTTCTCGGGCCGTAGCCAAAAACATTCAGTACTTC.

The chain uses TRBV4-2 and TRBJ2-1, with 11 bases lining up with TRBD2. The J call could be wrong; TRBJ2-7 is a better fit for the DNA end. Germline V gives CDR1 LGHNA, CDR2 YNFKEQ. This CDR3 spans 17 amino acids. CDR3 amino acids: CASSQVASGRSYNEQYF. The DNA for the CDR3 is TGTGCCAGCAGCCAAGTGGCTAGCGGGAGGAGCTACAATGAGCAGTACTTC.

This chain joins TRBV27 and TRBJ2-3; a possible D gene is TRBD2 (6 bases). The CDR3 totals 16 residues. The germline V gene has CDR1 MNHEY and CDR2 SMNVEV (reference sequence). V was trimmed by 3 bases and J by 3 bases, leaving 16 bases between them. CDR3 amino acids: CASSFLARGTTDTQYF. The CDR3 nucleotides are TGTGCCAGCAGTTTCCTAGCGAGAGGTACTACAGATACGCAGTATTTT.

In regard to this clonotype: A junction boundary mismatches the germline segment, possibly from a read error. This sequence joins TRBV10-3 and TRBJ2-5; D gene unclear. This CDR3 is 12 amino acids long. Per germline, CDR1 ENHRY and CDR2 SYGVKD. Here the CDR3 DNA reads TGTGCCATATCCGGGCCTCAAGGGACCCAGTACTTC. Translated, it gives CAISGPQGTQYF.

The chain links TRBV4-1 to TRBJ2-2; D unresolved. Germline V gene data show CDR1 as MGHRA and CDR2 as YSYEKL. With 4 bases removed from V and 1 base from J, the gap between germline ends came to 7 bases. The CDR3 spans 14 residues. In DNA form, the CDR3 reads TGCGCCAGCAGCCGAGAATGGAACACCGGGGAGCTGTTTTTT. It specifies CASSREWNTGELFF.

J is TRBJ2-4 and V is TRBV6-2 or TRBV6-3, with D perhaps matching TRBD1 or TRBD2 (6 bases each). TRBJ2-7 matches the DNA end more closely, so the J call is doubtful. Per the germline V gene, CDR1 is MNHEY and CDR2 is SVGEGT. The CDR3 loop spans 15 amino acids. The CDR3 bases are TGTGCCAGCAGTTCGGGACACCACCTCGGGGGCGAGCAGTACTTC. The encoded protein is CASSSGHHLGGEQYF.

At least ten counts were recorded for this clonotype. The V and J genes are TRBV4-3 and TRBJ2-1; D not certain. CDR3 size: 13 residues. From germline, CDR1 is LGHNA and CDR2 YSLEER. Trimming left V 0 bases short and J 12 bases short, with 12 bases between. The CDR3 nucleotides read TGCGCCAGCAGCCAAGATCCGCTGAGCAGGCAGTTCTTC. It specifies CASSQDPLSRQFF.

The V and J genes are TRBV27 and TRBJ2-7, with 9 positions matching TRBD2. The J segment lost 2 bases and the V segment lost 7 bases, leaving 6 bases of the junction unmatched. CDR3 length: 14 residues. From germline, CDR1 is MNHEY and CDR2 SMNVEV (reference sequence). CDR3 sequence reads: CASTGLAFPYEQYF. CDR3 nucleotides: TGTGCCAGCACCGGACTAGCGTTTCCCTACGAGCAGTACTTC.

The rearrangement uses TRBV20-1 and TRBJ1-5; D is perhaps TRBD1 (5 bases). Germline V gene sequence: CDR1 DFQATT, CDR2 SNEGSKA (reference sequence). V was pared by 1 base and J by 7 bases, with 14 bases between. The CDR3 contains 14 residues. Written as DNA, the CDR3 is TGCAGTGCTAGAGTAGGAGGCAGGGAACAGCCCCAGCATTTT. Its translation is CSARVGGREQPQHF.

The chain joins TRBV6-5 to TRBJ2-7; D gene unclear. V was cut by 5 bases and J by 2 bases, with 10 bases left in between. The CDR3 consists of 13 residues. Germline CDR1 is MNHEY and CDR2 is SVGAGI. In nucleotides, the CDR3 is TGTGCCAGCAGTATACACCAAACCTACGAGCAGTACTTC. Translated: CASSIHQTYEQYF.

J is TRBJ2-1 and V is TRBV11-3, with D perhaps matching TRBD2 (5 bases). CDR1 is SGHNT, CDR2 YENEEA, per germline. There are 14 residues in the CDR3. Trimming left V 2 bases short and J 12 bases short, with 17 bases between. The CDR3 DNA reads as TGTGCCAGCAGCTTACCGGACTCTCATTTAAGGCAGTTCTTC. Translation: CASSLPDSHLRQFF.

This chain links TRBV6-5 with TRBJ2-1, with D perhaps matching TRBD1 (5 bases). Trimming cost V 5 bases and J 5 bases, with 13 bases left between them. The CDR3 length is 14 residues. Germline CDR1 and CDR2: MNHEY and SVGAGI. CDR3 region: CASSPGFQDNEQFF. Here the CDR3 DNA reads TGTGCCAGCAGTCCAGGGTTTCAAGACAATGAGCAGTTCTTC.

This clonotype came up a few times. The CDR3 spells CASLAGTSGSNVKFF. In DNA form, the CDR3 reads TGTGCCAGCCTGGCCGGGACTAGCGGGAGTAATGTGAAGTTCTTC. This chain links TRBV6-2 or TRBV6-3 with TRBJ2-1, with 14 bases that match TRBD2. Germline loops: CDR1 MNHEY, CDR2 SVGEGT. The CDR3 has 15 residues. V shed 8 bases, J shed 14 bases, and the junction held 14 bases outside the gene matches.

The chain recombines TRBV11-2 with TRBJ2-4; D is unclear. This CDR3 spans 15 amino acids. Trimming took 5 bases from V and 2 from J, leaving 13 bases between them. Germline CDR1 is SGHAT and CDR2 is FQNNGV. In nucleotides, the CDR3 is TGTGCCAGCAGCCTAACGGGCGGATCCAAAAACATTCAGTACTTC. This encodes CASSLTGGSKNIQYF.

The chain uses TRBV29-1 and TRBJ2-1; TRBD1 matches 9 bases. The germline V gene encodes CDR1 SQVTM and CDR2 ANQGSEA. V gave up 0 bases and J gave up 13 bases; unmatched junction bases: 10. This CDR3 comprises 14 residues. The CDR3 DNA sequence: TGCAGCGTTGAAGAGGACAGGGGATTGGAGACCCAGTTCTTC. Translation: CSVEEDRGLETQFF.

This clonotype came up once. The junction departs from the called germline gene at one end, perhaps through a read error. The chain carries TRBV6-2 or TRBV6-3 and TRBJ2-7; D unresolved. This CDR3 is 13 amino acids long. CDR1 and CDR2 from the germline V gene are MNHEY and SVGEGT. This CDR3 is CATATIKVYEKYF. The CDR3, as DNA: TGTGCCACCGCGACGATAAAGGTCTACGAGAAGTACTTC.

The rearrangement links TRBV6-5 to TRBJ2-1, with D perhaps given as TRBD1 or TRBD2 (6 bases each). Germline-derived CDR1 and CDR2 are MNHEY and SVGAGI. The CDR3 extends over 16 amino acids. Trimming pared 6 bases from V and 0 bases from J, leaving 15 bases between. The CDR3 sequence: CASRRGAARSYNEQFF. Written as DNA, the CDR3 is TGTGCCAGCAGAAGGGGGGCTGCCCGCTCCTACAATGAGCAGTTCTTC.